These T cell receptor beta chains were read from a single sample in a study of cytomegalovirus exposure and HLA in healthy donors. TCRdb keeps only in-frame clones here, not all; method: immunoSEQ multiplex PCR. The repertoire includes about 130,000 clones, roughly 86% of them detected once, and over 3% sits in the top ten. Specimen: PBMCs. These receptors were obtained from a man aged 30-40 years in good health and CMV-seronegative. The CDR3 runs from the conserved cysteine through the conserved F or W. D genes are given only for firm matches. Some rows mark clone size as missing; the rest say once, few, many or name a class of expanded clone.

clone_size d_call j_call v_call cdr3_nt cdr3_aa
NA NA TRBJ2-7 TRBV7-2 TGTGCCAGCAGCTTACCACGGACAGCCGGCTACGAGCAGTACTTC CASSLPRTAGYEQYF
NA TRBD2 TRBJ2-1 TRBV19 TGTGCCAGTAGTATCAGGACTAGCGGACTCAATGAGCAGTTCTTC CASSIRTSGLNEQFF
NA NA TRBJ1-4 TRBV25-1 TGTGCCAGCAGCGAGGGGGTCCCTTGGGGAAAACTGTTTTTT CASSEGVPWGKLFF
NA NA TRBJ2-1 TRBV6-5 TGTGCCAGCAGAAAAGGGGCAGGGATAAATGAGCAGTTCTTC CASRKGAGINEQFF
NA NA TRBJ1-4 TRBV29-1 TGCAGCACCACTCAGGGTGTGGATGAAAAACTGTTTTTT CSTTQGVDEKLFF
few NA TRBJ2-5 TRBV6-1 TGTGCCAGCAGTCAAGGACAGAATGAAGAGACCCAGTACTTC CASSQGQNEETQYF
NA NA TRBJ1-1 TRBV11-2 TGTGCCAGCAGCTCCCCGAGGTACACTGAAGCTTTCTTT CASSSPRYTEAFF
NA NA TRBJ2-1 TRBV11-2 TGTGCCAGCAGCTTAGGGGGGCTGATCAGCTCCTACAATGAGCAGTTCTTC CASSLGGLISSYNEQFF
NA TRBD2 TRBJ2-7 TRBV10-1 TGCGCCAGCAGTCCCGGGGGGGCCTACGAGCAGTACTTC CASSPGGAYEQYF
NA TRBD1 TRBJ1-6 TRBV19 TGTGCCAGTAGTATAGTGGTGACAGGGGCCTTCAATTCACCCCTCCACTTT CASSIVVTGAFNSPLHF
NA TRBD2 TRBJ2-1 TRBV5-4 TGTGCCAGCAGCCTGAGCGGGGGGGCCTCTAATGAGCAGTTCTTC CASSLSGGASNEQFF
NA TRBD2 TRBJ2-7 TRBV2 TGTGCCAGCAAAGGGACTAGCGGATACGAGCAGTACTTC CASKGTSGYEQYF
NA NA TRBJ2-2 TRBV18 TGTGCCAGCTCACCACCTCGAGCGAACACCGGGGAGCTGTTTTTT CASSPPRANTGELFF
once TRBD1 TRBJ1-6 TRBV6-5 TGTGCCAGCAGTTGGGGGACAGCCTATAATTCACCCCTCCACTTT CASSWGTAYNSPLHF
NA NA TRBJ1-2 TRBV10-2 TGCGCCAGCCGACAGCTTACTAACTATGGCTACACCTTC CASRQLTNYGYTF
NA TRBD1 TRBJ1-4 TRBV6-5 TGTGCCAGCAGTTACCACAGGGGCACTAATGAAAAACTGTTTTTT CASSYHRGTNEKLFF
NA NA TRBJ1-1 TRBV5-1 TGCGCCAGCAGCTTGGCCCAGGCCAACACTGAAGCTTTCTTT CASSLAQANTEAFF
NA TRBD1 TRBJ1-1 TRBV18 TGTGCCAGCTCATTAAGACAGGGGGCCGGCACTGAAGCTTTCTTT CASSLRQGAGTEAFF
NA TRBD2 TRBJ2-7 TRBV7-6 TGTGCCAGCAGCTTAGCCAGGGCGCGGGGGTCCTACGAGCAGTACTTC CASSLARARGSYEQYF
NA NA TRBJ2-1 TRBV11-2 TGTGCCAGCAGCCTGCACCAAGCACAGTTCTTC CASSLHQAQFF
NA NA TRBJ1-1 TRBV4-2 TGTGCCAGCAGCCAAGTTGGGGGCTTGAACACTGAAGCTTTCTTT CASSQVGGLNTEAFF
NA TRBD1 TRBJ1-1 TRBV28 TGTGCCAGCAGTTCCCCACTTAGACAGGGCCCTGAAGCTTTCTTT CASSSPLRQGPEAFF
NA NA TRBJ1-4 TRBV13 TGTGCCAGCAGCAAAGAGGCGGGAAAACTGTTTTTT CASSKEAGKLFF
NA TRBD1 TRBJ1-4 TRBV2 TGTGCCAGCAGGAGACAGGGGGCTCCTAATGAAAAACTGTTTTTT CASRRQGAPNEKLFF
NA TRBD1 TRBJ1-2 TRBV27 TGTGCCAGCAGCTTAGGACAGGGTGGGGTCTATGGCTACACCTTC CASSLGQGGVYGYTF
NA NA TRBJ1-5 TRBV6-6 TGTGCCAGCAGTTATTCCGTCAGTAGCAATCAGCCCCAGCATTTT CASSYSVSSNQPQHF
NA TRBD1 TRBJ1-1 TRBV2 TGTGCCAGCAGTGTCAACAGGGGGAACACTGAAGCTTTCTTT CASSVNRGNTEAFF
NA NA TRBJ1-6 TRBV5-1 TGCGCCAGCAGGTCCCAGGGCGATAATTCACCCCTCCACTTT CASRSQGDNSPLHF
NA NA TRBJ1-4 TRBV28 TGTGCCAGCACCCAGGGTTCGACAGTCGTCCCTGAAAAACTGTTTTTT CASTQGSTVVPEKLFF
NA NA TRBJ1-3 TRBV5-4 TGTGCCAGCAGCCTCACCCCAGATGCCTCTGGAAACACCATATATTTT CASSLTPDASGNTIYF
NA NA TRBJ2-2 TRBV27 TGTGCCAGCTCCCCCACTAGAACTTACACCGGGGAGCTGTTTTTT CASSPTRTYTGELFF
NA TRBD1 TRBJ2-7 TRBV6-6 TGTGCCAGCAGTTACGCATCTCAGGGGGTCCCCTACGAGCAGTACTTC CASSYASQGVPYEQYF
once TRBD1 TRBJ2-6 TRBV19 TGTGCCAGTAGCTCCGGGACAGGGACCTCTGGGGCCAACGTCCTGACTTTC CASSSGTGTSGANVLTF
NA NA TRBJ2-3 TRBV11-2 TGTGCCAGCAGCTTGCCATTTCGACGCGGTACGCAGTATTTT CASSLPFRRGTQYF
NA TRBD2 TRBJ2-5 TRBV29-1 TGCAGCGTAGACGGACTAGCGGGGGGGCTAGGGAAAGAGACCCAGTACTTC CSVDGLAGGLGKETQYF
NA NA TRBJ2-2 TRBV27 TGTGCCAGCAGCCCTCCTCTCGGGGAGCTGTTTTTT CASSPPLGELFF
NA NA TRBJ1-1 TRBV18 TGTGCCAGCTCACCAAACAGGATGAACACTGAAGCTTTCTTT CASSPNRMNTEAFF
NA TRBD1 TRBJ2-3 TRBV29-1 TGCAGCGTTGGTAGGGGGCCTAGCACAGATACGCAGTATTTT CSVGRGPSTDTQYF
NA NA TRBJ1-2 TRBV5-4 TGTGCCAGCAGCTTGGTAGAGGGTCTCGGCTATGGCTACACCTTC CASSLVEGLGYGYTF
NA TRBD1 TRBJ1-3 TRBV18 TGTGCCAGCTCACAAACAGGGGGTCGAAACACCATATATTTT CASSQTGGRNTIYF
NA TRBD1 TRBJ2-7 TRBV28 TGTGCCAGCAGTTCCCCGGACAGGGTCGGCGAGCAGTACTTC CASSSPDRVGEQYF
NA TRBD1 TRBJ1-1 TRBV2 TGTGCCAGCACCCTAGACAGGGGCACTGAAGCTTTCTTT CASTLDRGTEAFF
NA NA TRBJ2-7 TRBV5-1 TGCGCCAGCAGCTTGCAGGAGGGGTTGAGGTACGAGCAGTACTTC CASSLQEGLRYEQYF
NA TRBD1 TRBJ1-2 TRBV14 TGTGCCAGCAGCCAGGGACAGGGTAGCTATGGCTACACCTTC CASSQGQGSYGYTF
NA NA TRBJ2-7 TRBV11-3 TGTGCCAGCAGCTTAGCCGGCGAGCAGTACTTC CASSLAGEQYF
NA NA TRBJ2-5 TRBV21-1 TGTGCCAGCAGCCCTCAGAGGACAGAAGAGACCCAGTACTTC CASSPQRTEETQYF
NA NA TRBJ1-1 TRBV6-5 TGTGCCAGCAGTTTACAGAGCCCGGCTCCTGAAGCTTTCTTT CASSLQSPAPEAFF
NA NA TRBJ1-1 TRBV19 TGTGCCAGTAAACTCCACTGGGAGCCGAACACTGAAGCTTTCTTT CASKLHWEPNTEAFF
NA TRBD1 TRBJ1-1 TRBV4-2 TGTGCCAGCAGCCATGGACAGGGCCCTGACACTGAAGCTTTCTTT CASSHGQGPDTEAFF
NA NA TRBJ2-1 TRBV29-1 TGCAGCGTTGAAGACAGGGATATTGAGCAGTTCTTC CSVEDRDIEQFF
NA NA TRBJ1-3 TRBV28 TGTGCCAGCAGTCCAGTCGACTCTGGAAACACCATATATTTT CASSPVDSGNTIYF
NA TRBD1 TRBJ2-3 TRBV9 TGTGCCAGCAGCGCCCGACAGGGGTCAAACACAGATACGCAGTATTTT CASSARQGSNTDTQYF
NA NA TRBJ2-3 TRBV4-1 TGCGCCAGCAGCCAAGTTAATATGGGCCTGACAGATACGCAGTATTTT CASSQVNMGLTDTQYF
NA TRBD1 TRBJ2-2 TRBV6-5 TGTGCCAGCAGTTACAGCGACAGGGTGGTCACCGGGGAGCTGTTTTTT CASSYSDRVVTGELFF
NA NA TRBJ1-1 TRBV11-1 TGTGCCAGCAGCTTTGGAGCCAACACTGAAGCTTTCTTT CASSFGANTEAFF
NA TRBD1 TRBJ2-1 TRBV29-1 TGCAGCGTCTGGGACAGGGGGCTCTACAATGAGCAGTTCTTC CSVWDRGLYNEQFF
once NA TRBJ2-4 TRBV7-9 TGTGCCAGCAGCTCCCTTGGCAGGGGTGTTGACATTCAGTACTTC CASSSLGRGVDIQYF